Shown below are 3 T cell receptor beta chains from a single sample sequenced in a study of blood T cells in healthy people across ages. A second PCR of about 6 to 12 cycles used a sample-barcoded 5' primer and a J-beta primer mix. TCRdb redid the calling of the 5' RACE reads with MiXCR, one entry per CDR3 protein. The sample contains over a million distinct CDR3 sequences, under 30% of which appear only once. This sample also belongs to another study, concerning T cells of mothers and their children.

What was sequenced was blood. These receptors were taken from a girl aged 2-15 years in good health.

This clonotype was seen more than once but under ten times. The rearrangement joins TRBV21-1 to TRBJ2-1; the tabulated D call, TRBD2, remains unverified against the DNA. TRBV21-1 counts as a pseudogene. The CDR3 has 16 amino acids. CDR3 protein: CASTPSGRPNDNEQFF. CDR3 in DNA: TGTGCCAGCACCCCAAGTGGGAGACCCAACGACAATGAGCAGTTCTTC.

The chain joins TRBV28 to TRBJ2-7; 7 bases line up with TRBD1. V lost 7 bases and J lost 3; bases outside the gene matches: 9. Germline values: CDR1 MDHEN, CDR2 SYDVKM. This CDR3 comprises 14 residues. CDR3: CASKRGPIYYEQYF. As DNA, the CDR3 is TGTGCCAGCAAAAGGGGGCCGATATACTACGAGCAGTACTTC.

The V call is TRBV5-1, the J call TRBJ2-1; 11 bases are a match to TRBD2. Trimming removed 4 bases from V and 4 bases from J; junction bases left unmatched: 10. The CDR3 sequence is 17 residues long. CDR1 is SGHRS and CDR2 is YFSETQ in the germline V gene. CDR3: CASSPSPGTSGYNEQFF. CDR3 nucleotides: TGCGCCAGCAGCCCGTCGCCGGGGACTAGCGGATACAATGAGCAGTTCTTC.